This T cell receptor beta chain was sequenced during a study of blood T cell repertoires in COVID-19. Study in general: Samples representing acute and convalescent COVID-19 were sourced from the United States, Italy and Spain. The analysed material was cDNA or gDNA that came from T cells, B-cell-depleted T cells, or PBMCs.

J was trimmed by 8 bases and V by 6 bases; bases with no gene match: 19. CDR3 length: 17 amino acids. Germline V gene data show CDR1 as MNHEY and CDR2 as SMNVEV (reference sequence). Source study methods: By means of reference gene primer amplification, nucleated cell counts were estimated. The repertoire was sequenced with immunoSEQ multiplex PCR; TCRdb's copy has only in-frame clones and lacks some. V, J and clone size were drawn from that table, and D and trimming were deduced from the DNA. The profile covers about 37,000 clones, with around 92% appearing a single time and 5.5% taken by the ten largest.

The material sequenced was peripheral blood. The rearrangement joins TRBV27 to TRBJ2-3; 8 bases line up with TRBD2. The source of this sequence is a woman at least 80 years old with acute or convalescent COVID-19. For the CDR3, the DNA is TGTGCCAGCAGCCGGAGGACTAGCAGAAGTTGGGCGGGTACGCAGTATTTT. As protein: CASSRRTSRSWAGTQYF.